The 10 T cell receptor beta chains reported below all come from one sample, sequenced in a study of blood T cell repertoires in COVID-19. Generated by immunoSEQ multiplex PCR, the TCRdb table keeps only in-frame clones and is missing some. The sample consists of roughly 300,000 clones, approximately 91% of them appearing once. The sequenced sample was peripheral blood. All receptors derive from a man aged 18 to 35 with active or convalescent COVID-19.

V gene TRBV5-1 combines with J gene TRBJ2-7; TRBD1 matches 8 bases. With V trimmed by 7 bases and J by 3 bases, 6 bases remained unmatched. Germline V gene data show CDR1 as SGHRS and CDR2 as YFSETQ. This CDR3 is 13 amino acids long. The CDR3 region is CASALTGDYEQYF. CDR3 sequence (DNA): TGCGCCAGCGCCTTGACAGGGGACTACGAGCAGTACTTC.

The rearrangement uses TRBV9 and TRBJ1-5; possibly TRBD1 for D (6 bases). CDR1 is SGDLS, CDR2 YYNGEE, per germline. V gave up 1 base and J gave up 4 bases, with 12 bases separating them. There are 15 residues in the CDR3. CDR3 bases: TGTGCCAGCAGCGTAACCGGACAGAATAATCAGCCCCAGCATTTT. It is translated as CASSVTGQNNQPQHF.

The gene calls are TRBV15 and TRBJ1-1; a weak D match, TRBD1 (6 bases). The CDR3 runs 16 residues. Trimming left V 3 bases short and J 1 base short, with 15 bases between. The germline V gene encodes CDR1 LNHNV and CDR2 YYDKDF (reference sequence). CDR3 coding DNA: TGTGCCACCAGCAGTTGGCAGGGGAAGGGGAACACTGAAGCTTTCTTT. Translation gives CATSSWQGKGNTEAFF.

The V and J genes are TRBV28 and TRBJ2-3; tentative D call: TRBD1 (5 bases). Germline V gene lookup returns CDR1 MDHEN and CDR2 SYDVKM. V gave up 4 bases and J gave up 0 bases, with 20 bases separating them. This CDR3 region has 18 residues. The CDR3 loop is CASSSPRGSNPSTDTQYF. The CDR3 nucleotides are TGTGCCAGCAGTTCCCCAAGGGGCAGCAACCCAAGCACAGATACGCAGTATTTT.

The chain joins TRBV9 to TRBJ2-5; D possibly corresponds to TRBD1 (6 bases). The germline CDR1 and CDR2 sequences are SGDLS and YYNGEE. The CDR3 has 13 residues. Trimming stripped 1 base from V and 3 bases from J, with 7 bases between. In DNA form, the CDR3 reads TGTGCCAGCAGCGTAAGGACAGAAGAGACCCAGTACTTC. It yields the protein CASSVRTEETQYF.

V usage is TRBV7-7 and J usage is TRBJ2-1, with D tentatively TRBD1 (5 bases). CDR3 size: 14 residues. V was pared by 1 base and J by 2 bases, with 6 bases between. Germline values: CDR1 SSHAT, CDR2 FNYEAQ (reference sequence). In DNA, the CDR3 is TGTGCCAGCAGCTTAGGGGGCCCCTACAATGAGCAGTTCTTC. Translated, it gives CASSLGGPYNEQFF.

V usage is TRBV18 and J usage is TRBJ2-3; tentatively, D is TRBD2 (6 bases). V dropped 5 bases and J dropped 2 bases, with 14 bases sitting between them. CDR3 size: 15 residues. CDR1 and CDR2 (germline): KGHSH, LQKENI. The chain's CDR3 is CASSSKEGYTDTQYF. As DNA, the CDR3 is TGTGCCAGCTCATCCAAGGAGGGGTACACAGATACGCAGTATTTT.

The chain links TRBV9 to TRBJ1-1; D unclear. Germline-derived CDR1 and CDR2 are SGDLS and YYNGEE. V was shortened by 2 bases and J by 3 bases, with 11 bases between the two germline ends. CDR3 length: 14 residues. CDR3: CASSVSGGYTEAFF. In nucleotides, the CDR3 is TGTGCCAGCAGCGTCTCGGGTGGCTACACTGAAGCTTTCTTT.

The V and J genes are TRBV4-1 and TRBJ1-1, with TRBD1 matching 7 bases. V lost 4 bases to trimming and J lost 2 bases; unmatched junction nucleotides: 4. Germline V lookup: CDR1 MGHRA, CDR2 YSYEKL. CDR3 length: 14 amino acids. Written as DNA, the CDR3 is TGCGCCAGCAGCCTTGGACAGGTTAACACTGAAGCTTTCTTT. Its translation is CASSLGQVNTEAFF.

As for this clone: The identical CDR3 is also encoded by other nucleotide sequences in the sample. The chain joins TRBV7-7 to TRBJ2-4; 11 bases agree with TRBD2. Germline V gene lookup returns CDR1 SSHAT and CDR2 FNYEAQ (reference sequence). The CDR3 extends over 15 amino acids. With 10 bases clipped from V and 6 bases from J, the junction kept 11 bases outside the gene matches. CDR3 in DNA: TGTGCCACCTTAGTGGGACTAGCGGTGGGAAACATTCAGTACTTC. Translated: CATLVGLAVGNIQYF.